One and the same sample provided the 29 T cell receptor beta chains below, sequenced in a study of blood T cell repertoires in COVID-19 (dated by TCRdb to between 2020 and 2021). Libraries were prepared through the immunoSEQ multiplex PCR assay. TCRdb retrieved this table from immuneACCESS and kept in-frame rearrangements only. Not all clones are present; in checked studies, unresolved V genes account for under half, and no reason is known for the remainder. This sample has about 150,000 clones in its table, and 91% of those were observed once. 0.55% of the sample belongs to the ten largest clones. The sample comprised peripheral blood. The receptors shown here come from a man aged 45 to 65 with acute or convalescent COVID-19.

This rearrangement joins TRBV28 to TRBJ2-2, with TRBD2 as a possible D gene (7 bases). V was clipped by 7 bases and J by 3 bases, with 21 bases between them. CDR1 is MDHEN, CDR2 SYDVKM, per germline. This CDR3 has 17 amino acids. The CDR3 bases are TGTGCCAGCACCGTGGTGGGGGGGCTGGATTACACCGGGGAGCTGTTTTTT. It yields the protein CASTVVGGLDYTGELFF. The full variable domain, rest sourced from reference TRBV28 and TRBJ2-2, is DVKVTQSSRYLVKRTGEKVFLECVQDMDHENMFWYRQDPGLGLRLIYFSYDVKMKEKGDIPEGYSVSREKKERFSLILESASTNQTSMYLCASTVVGGLDYTGELFFGEGSRLTVL.

V is TRBV11-2 and J is TRBJ2-7; 7 nucleotides align to TRBD1. Germline assignment: CDR1 SGHAT and CDR2 FQNNGV. The V and J ends lost 0 bases and 6 bases, in that order; junction bases with no gene match: 11. This CDR3 has 16 amino acids. The CDR3 is CASSLEEGGRGIEQYF. For the CDR3, the DNA is TGTGCCAGCAGCTTAGAGGAAGGAGGCAGGGGGATCGAGCAGTACTTC.

The chain couples TRBV9 to TRBJ1-5, with TRBD1 matching 8 bases. The germline gives CDR1 SGDLS, CDR2 YYNGEE. After removal of 0 bases from V and 5 bases from J, the junction contained 4 bases not matched to a gene. CDR3 length: 15 residues. Here the CDR3 DNA reads TGTGCCAGCAGCGTAGGGACAGGGTTAGATCAGCCCCAGCATTTT. Translated: CASSVGTGLDQPQHF. Based on the CDR3 plus reference TRBV9 and TRBJ1-5, the full variable domain is DSGVTQTPKHLITATGQRVTLRCSPRSGDLSVYWYQQSLDQGLQFLIQYYNGEERAKGNILERFSAQQFPDLHSELNLSSLELGDSALYFCASSVGTGLDQPQHFGDGTRLSIL.

V and J are TRBV10-2 and TRBJ2-7; 10 bases align to TRBD1. J was trimmed by 7 bases and V by 7 bases; bases with no gene match: 13. Looked up from germline, CDR1 is WSHSY and CDR2 is SAAADI. The CDR3 contains 15 residues. This chain's CDR3 is CASTIQGQGMGEQYF. DNA of the CDR3: TGCGCCAGCACCATCCAGGGACAGGGGATGGGAGAGCAGTACTTC.

This chain joins TRBV5-1 and TRBJ2-7; D unresolved. This CDR3 has 13 amino acids. V was shortened by 2 bases and J by 2 bases, with 8 bases between the two germline ends. CDR1 SGHRS and CDR2 YFSETQ come from the germline V gene. CDR3 amino acids: CASSLTAPYEQYF. DNA of the CDR3: TGCGCCAGCAGCTTAACAGCCCCCTACGAGCAGTACTTC.

The CDR3 DNA sequence: TGTGCCACCTCCCGGGACAATAACTACAATGAGCAGTTCTTC. Its protein product is CATSRDNNYNEQFF. The chain carries TRBV24-1 and TRBJ2-1, with TRBD1 as a possible D gene (6 bases). The germline CDR1 and CDR2 sequences are KGHDR and SFDVKD. With 9 bases removed from V and 3 bases from J, the gap between germline ends came to 14 bases. This CDR3 has 14 residues.

The chain joins TRBV5-1 to TRBJ1-2; a possible D gene is TRBD1 (6 bases). Germline V gene data show CDR1 as SGHRS and CDR2 as YFSETQ. Trimming pared 1 base from V and 8 bases from J, leaving 18 bases between. This CDR3 contains 15 residues. Here the CDR3 DNA reads TGCGCCAGCAGCTTGAGTTATCAGGGGACGTACGGCTACACCTTC. This encodes CASSLSYQGTYGYTF.

The rearrangement uses TRBV28 and TRBJ2-7; D gene ambiguous. There are 13 residues in the CDR3. V was shortened by 5 bases and J by 10 bases, with 18 bases between the two germline ends. The V gene's germline CDR1 is MDHEN and CDR2 SYDVKM. The CDR3 sequence is CASSVGTPTIQYF. The CDR3, as DNA: TGTGCCAGCAGTGTGGGCACTCCTACGATACAGTACTTC.

This chain links TRBV7-9 with TRBJ2-1; D remains unclear. The length of the CDR3 is 14 residues. Germline V gene lookup returns CDR1 SEHNR and CDR2 FQNEAQ (reference sequence). V gave up 1 base and J gave up 8 bases, with 12 bases separating them. Here the CDR3 DNA reads TGTGCCAGCAGCTTAGGCTATTCGGTCGATGAGCAGTTCTTC. Protein sequence: CASSLGYSVDEQFF.

CDR3 DNA sequence: TGCGCCAGCAGCTCCCAGGCGGAGGGTGCGGCCACCGGGGAGCTGTTTTTT. This sequence encodes CASSSQAEGAATGELFF. The chain combines TRBV4-3 with TRBJ2-2; D is possibly TRBD2 (6 bases). Germline CDR1 is LGHNA and CDR2 is YSLEER. V dropped 5 bases and J dropped 4 bases, with 20 bases sitting between them. The CDR3 totals 17 residues.

The chain links TRBV4-2 to TRBJ1-5; TRBD1 matches 9 bases. The germline CDR1 and CDR2 sequences are LGHNA and YNFKEQ. V trimming: 2 bases; J trimming: 5 bases; junction bases outside the gene matches: 10. The CDR3 sequence is 17 residues long. CDR3 loop: CASSQKAGTGTDQPQHF. CDR3 DNA: TGTGCCAGCAGCCAAAAAGCCGGGACAGGGACGGATCAGCCCCAGCATTTT.

This sequence joins TRBV3-1 (or the pseudogene TRBV3-2) and TRBJ2-1, with D tentatively TRBD2 (5 bases). Germline CDR1 and CDR2: LGHDT and YNNKEL (reference sequence). The CDR3 spans 15 residues. V was pared by 4 bases and J by 3 bases, with 13 bases between. This CDR3 is CASSPRLTVYNEQFF. The CDR3 DNA follows: TGTGCCAGCAGCCCCCGACTAACGGTCTACAATGAGCAGTTCTTC.

The chain uses TRBV5-1 and TRBJ2-5; D call uncertain. This CDR3 has 14 residues. Trimming pared 0 bases from V and 1 base from J, leaving 7 bases between. Per the germline V gene, CDR1 is SGHRS and CDR2 is YFSETQ. CDR3 region: CASSLGQAQETQYF. The CDR3 DNA follows: TGCGCCAGCAGCTTGGGGCAGGCCCAAGAGACCCAGTACTTC. Variable domain in full (rest from reference TRBV5-1 and TRBJ2-5): KAGVTQTPRYLIKTRGQQVTLSCSPISGHRSVSWYQQTPGQGLQFLFEYFSETQRNKGNFPGRFSGRQFSNSRSEMNVSTLELGDSALYLCASSLGQAQETQYFGPGTRLLVL.

The chain couples TRBV3-1 (or the pseudogene TRBV3-2) to TRBJ2-5; no firm D call. Per the germline V gene, CDR1 is LGHDT and CDR2 is YNNKEL (reference sequence). V was clipped by 4 bases and J by 4 bases, with 7 bases between them. The CDR3 totals 12 residues. The chain's CDR3 is CASSPVRETQYF. The CDR3 bases are TGTGCCAGCAGCCCAGTACGAGAGACCCAGTACTTC.

The chain joins TRBV11-2 to TRBJ1-1; 9 positions match TRBD1. There are 14 residues in the CDR3. J lost 5 bases, V lost 5 bases, and 6 bases had no gene match. Germline V lookup: CDR1 SGHAT, CDR2 FQNNGV. CDR3 sequence reads: CASSRGQGLTEAFF. As DNA, the CDR3 is TGTGCCAGCAGCCGGGGACAGGGTCTGACTGAAGCTTTCTTT.

The rearrangement joins TRBV6-5 to TRBJ1-2; D ambiguous. This CDR3 comprises 10 residues. V lost 8 bases and J 4 bases, leaving 5 bases between the germline ends. Per the germline V gene, CDR1 is MNHEY and CDR2 is SVGAGI. The CDR3: CASGVYGYTF. CDR3 coding DNA: TGTGCCAGCGGAGTCTATGGCTACACCTTC.

The CDR3 loop is CASSLGTGSNQPQHF. The CDR3 region has the DNA TGTGCCAGCAGCTTGGGGACGGGGAGCAATCAGCCCCAGCATTTT. The chain has TRBV5-8 and TRBJ1-5, with D uncertain. Trimming cost V 0 bases and J 1 base, with 8 bases left between them. The CDR3 loop spans 15 amino acids. The germline gives CDR1 SGHTS, CDR2 YDEGEE.

The chain carries TRBV2 and TRBJ1-5; TRBD1 might be the D (6 bases). Trimming pared 1 base from V and 5 bases from J, leaving 18 bases between. There are 17 residues in the CDR3. Germline CDR1 is SNHLY and CDR2 is FYNNEI. The CDR3 DNA reads as TGTGCCAGCAGTGAAGTGGGGGGGCGAGGCAACTATCAGCCCCAGCATTTT. It is translated as CASSEVGGRGNYQPQHF.

The chain has TRBV3-1 (or the pseudogene TRBV3-2) and TRBJ2-7; 8 bases map to TRBD2. Germline V gives CDR1 LGHDT, CDR2 YNNKEL (reference sequence). This CDR3 contains 15 residues. V dropped 1 base and J dropped 3; count of bases not matched to a gene: 5. CDR3 DNA sequence: TGTGCCAGCAGCCAAGGAAGCGGGGGTTACTACGAGCAGTACTTC. Translated: CASSQGSGGYYEQYF.

This clone appeared once. This chain joins TRBV27 and TRBJ2-5, with TRBD2 matching 9 bases. CDR3 length: 15 residues. Germline V lookup: CDR1 MNHEY, CDR2 SMNVEV (reference sequence). V gave up 10 bases and J gave up 5 bases; unmatched junction bases: 14. DNA of the CDR3: TGTGCCACCTGGCTCAGGGCGGGAGGGCCCGAGACCCAGTACTTC. The encoded protein is CATWLRAGGPETQYF.

This rearrangement joins TRBV28 to TRBJ2-2, with 11 bases that match TRBD1. CDR1 is MDHEN and CDR2 is SYDVKM in the germline V gene. This CDR3 has 16 residues. Trimming took 5 bases from V and 2 from J; bases not matched to a gene: 4. For the CDR3, the DNA is TGTGCCAGCAGTCCAGGGACAGGGGGAAACACCGGGGAGCTGTTTTTT. It specifies CASSPGTGGNTGELFF. Full variable domain (remainder filled in from reference TRBV28 and TRBJ2-2): DVKVTQSSRYLVKRTGEKVFLECVQDMDHENMFWYRQDPGLGLRLIYFSYDVKMKEKGDIPEGYSVSREKKERFSLILESASTNQTSMYLCASSPGTGGNTGELFFGEGSRLTVL.

The gene calls are TRBV10-3 and TRBJ1-1; D is perhaps TRBD1 (5 bases). The CDR3 sequence is 14 residues long. Germline V gene sequence: CDR1 ENHRY, CDR2 SYGVKD. V lost 6 bases and J 2 bases, leaving 13 bases between the germline ends. Here the CDR3 reads CAISRANINTEAFF. The CDR3, as DNA: TGTGCCATCAGCAGGGCGAATATCAACACTGAAGCTTTCTTT.

The chain carries TRBV5-6 and TRBJ2-1; 7 bases align to TRBD1. There are 14 residues in the CDR3. The germline V gene encodes CDR1 SGHDT and CDR2 YYEEEE. With V trimmed by 4 bases and J by 7 bases, 8 bases remained unmatched. The CDR3 nucleotides are TGTGCCAGCAGCGCAACCGGACAGGTTAATGAGCAGTTCTTC. This encodes CASSATGQVNEQFF.

The J gene is TRBJ1-5, the V gene TRBV6-6; the D gene is possibly TRBD1 (6 bases). V lost 6 bases and J 2 bases, leaving 11 bases between the germline ends. Germline CDR1 is MNHNY and CDR2 is SVGAGI (reference sequence). The CDR3 has 14 residues. CDR3 residues: CASSPGVGNQPQHF. The CDR3 bases are TGTGCCAGCAGCCCAGGGGTCGGCAATCAGCCCCAGCATTTT.

This clone was seen just once. The rearrangement links TRBV27 to TRBJ1-5; 7 bases are shared with TRBD1. Germline V gives CDR1 MNHEY, CDR2 SMNVEV (reference sequence). V was clipped by 5 bases and J by 5 bases; unmatched bases: 3. This CDR3 spans 13 amino acids. CDR3 DNA sequence: TGTGCCAGCAGTAGAGACAGGGATCAGCCCCAGCATTTT. Protein: CASSRDRDQPQHF.

The CDR3 region is CASSYSMAVNTEAFF. In nucleotides, the CDR3 is TGTGCCAGCAGTTACTCTATGGCAGTGAACACTGAAGCTTTCTTT. This sequence joins TRBV6-5 and TRBJ1-1; D is undetermined. The V gene lost 0 bases and the J gene lost 0 bases, with 8 bases spanning the gap. The CDR3 length is 15 residues. CDR1 and CDR2 (germline): MNHEY, SVGAGI.

The chain recombines TRBV19 with TRBJ2-1; 8 nucleotides align to TRBD2. The germline V gene has CDR1 LNHDA and CDR2 SQIVND (reference sequence). The CDR3 has 15 residues. Germline trimming cut 3 bases from V and 3 bases from J; bases unmatched to any gene: 4. DNA for the CDR3: TGTGCCAGTAGTATCGGCGGGGGGCTCTACAATGAGCAGTTCTTC. As protein: CASSIGGGLYNEQFF.

This clone has only one observation. The rearrangement links TRBV6-5 to TRBJ1-2; D is possibly TRBD1 (6 bases). The ends were cut back, 0 bases at V and 4 bases at J, with 12 bases in the middle. Germline CDR1 reads MNHEY; CDR2 reads SVGAGI. CDR3 length: 15 residues. The CDR3 is CASSYSRGSSYGYTF. CDR3 bases: TGTGCCAGCAGTTACTCCAGGGGTAGTAGCTATGGCTACACCTTC.

The J gene is TRBJ1-1, the V gene TRBV2; weak D call: TRBD1 (5 bases). The V end lost 2 bases, the J end lost 4 bases, and 17 bases lay between the germline ends. The CDR3 totals 16 residues. Germline assignment: CDR1 SNHLY and CDR2 FYNNEI. The chain's CDR3 is CASSERLGGRGTEAFF. DNA of the CDR3: TGTGCCAGCAGTGAAAGGTTGGGGGGTCGTGGCACTGAAGCTTTCTTT.